A single sample gave rise to the 8 T cell receptor beta chains below, sequenced in a study of T cells in narcolepsy. This table comes from immunoSEQ multiplex PCR, and its TCRdb copy is limited to in-frame clones, with some not included. In the table there are tens of thousands of clones, 70% to 80% of which are singletons. Sequencing was performed on CD45RA- memory CD4+ T cells from PBMCs. The source of these receptors is a human donor with narcolepsy.

This clone occurred a few times. The V and J genes are TRBV5-6 and TRBJ2-6; the D is unclear. Trimming took off 4 bases at V and 0 bases at J, with 20 bases between the two ends. Germline values: CDR1 SGHDT, CDR2 YYEEEE. There are 19 residues in the CDR3. The CDR3 DNA sequence: TGTGCCAGCAGCGGCGACCCCGTAGGCCAGAGCTCTGGGGCCAACGTCCTGACTTTC. This sequence encodes CASSGDPVGQSSGANVLTF.

About this clone: Germline is not matched at one junction end, which may reflect a read error. This chain's CDR3 is CASSMDRGLNGYTF. The CDR3 DNA reads TGTGCCAGCAGCATGGACAGGGGGCTGAATGGCTACACCTTC. The V call is TRBV4-1, the J call TRBJ1-2, with TRBD1 matching over 11 bases. CDR3 length: 14 residues. Germline CDR1 is MGHRA and CDR2 is YSYEKL.

This clone has only one observation. The rearrangement joins TRBV6-5 to TRBJ2-7; D is possibly TRBD2 (5 bases). CDR3 size: 16 residues. Germline values: CDR1 MNHEY, CDR2 SVGAGI. Trimming cost V 0 bases and J 0 bases, with 12 bases left between them. The CDR3 here is CASSYSGSVSSYEQYF. As DNA, the CDR3 is TGTGCCAGCAGTTACTCTGGGAGTGTCAGCTCCTACGAGCAGTACTTC.

The V call is TRBV11-2, the J call TRBJ2-4, with 8 bases matching TRBD2. V lost 0 bases and J lost 10; bases outside the gene matches: 2. The CDR3 totals 13 residues. The germline gives CDR1 SGHAT, CDR2 FQNNGV. As DNA, the CDR3 is TGTGCCAGCAGCTTAGAGCCTAGCGGGATTCAGTACTTC. Its translation is CASSLEPSGIQYF.

This sequence joins TRBV5-6 and TRBJ1-2, with D hard to call. The CDR3 extends over 14 amino acids. V was trimmed by 4 bases and J by 4 bases, leaving 14 bases between them. Germline V gene data show CDR1 as SGHDT and CDR2 as YYEEEE. CDR3 sequence: CASSTRTAAYGYTF. The CDR3 DNA reads TGTGCCAGCAGCACCAGGACGGCAGCCTATGGCTACACCTTC. Full variable domain (outside the CDR3, taken from reference TRBV5-6 and TRBJ1-2): DAGVTQSPTHLIKTRGQQVTLRCSPKSGHDTVSWYQQALGQGPQFIFQYYEEEERQRGNFPDRFSGHQFPNYSSELNVNALLLGDSALYLCASSTRTAAYGYTFGSGTRLTVV.

CDR3 residues: CASSLSGRGGDEKLFF. The CDR3 region has the DNA TGCGCCAGCAGCTTGAGCGGGAGGGGAGGAGATGAAAAACTGTTTTTT. The V call is TRBV5-1, the J call TRBJ1-4; the D gene is possibly TRBD1 (5 bases). The CDR3 totals 16 residues. Germline values: CDR1 SGHRS, CDR2 YFSETQ. V lost 1 base and J lost 6, with 16 bases in between.

The V call is TRBV7-8, the J call TRBJ2-7, with D unclear. V lost 5 bases, J lost 7 bases, and 9 bases lay in between. There are 11 residues in the CDR3. Looked up from germline, CDR1 is SGHVS and CDR2 is FQNEAQ. The CDR3: CASSTAREQYF. CDR3 coding DNA: TGTGCCAGCAGCACGGCCCGGGAGCAGTACTTC.

V usage is TRBV6-5 and J usage is TRBJ1-2; tentatively, D is TRBD1 (6 bases). Deletions cut 5 bases from V and 4 bases from J, with 11 bases between. Germline V gives CDR1 MNHEY, CDR2 SVGAGI. The CDR3 has 13 residues. The CDR3: CASSATGTYGYTF. CDR3 DNA: TGTGCCAGCAGTGCCACAGGGACCTATGGCTACACCTTC.